The sequence of this T cell receptor (beta chain) was determined in a study of cytomegalovirus exposure and HLA in healthy donors. This clone occurred once. Its specificity is not known. Study-wide results and caveats: Researchers reported from a later analysis that most CMV-associated TCR beta chains appeared HLA-restricted. A later analysis linked a missense DCLRE1C variant to TCR beta V- and J-gene trimming.

These donors, healthy bone marrow donors, were studied. In the PCR, 60 Vbeta and 13 Jbeta primers were used. Only in-frame clones appear in the TCRdb table, and some are missing; sequencing was by immunoSEQ multiplex PCR. The table includes around 130,000 clones, around 80% detected once. V lost 3 bases and J lost 1, with 15 bases in between. Per the germline V gene, CDR1 is SGHVS and CDR2 is FQNEAQ. The CDR3 has 16 residues. The source material was PBMCs. The chain recombines TRBV7-8 with TRBJ1-2; a possible D gene is TRBD1 (6 bases). This sequence was found in a boy younger than 10 in good health and CMV-seronegative. CDR3 in amino acids: CASSFQETGLNYGYTF. The CDR3 DNA reads as TGTGCCAGCAGCTTCCAAGAGACAGGACTTAACTATGGCTACACCTTC.